Listed here is a single TCR beta chain. Antigen: not known. This record comes from a study of blood T cells in healthy people across ages. Study-level results: A strong correlation was found between TCR beta diversity and the percentage of naive T cells.

Trimming took off 7 bases at V and 8 bases at J, with 17 bases between the two ends. This CDR3 is built from 13 residues. Germline CDR1 SGHVS, CDR2 FQNEAQ. Next came a second PCR, run for roughly 6 to 11 cycles, which used a sample-barcoded 5' primer along with a J-beta primer mix. Each cDNA molecule, via a template-switch adaptor with 12 random nucleotides, was tagged. TCRdb processed the 5' RACE reads anew with MiXCR; each CDR3 protein has one entry. There are some 930,000 distinct CDR3 sequences in the sample; 25% to 35% occur only once, and approximately 10% lies in the top ten. The data were also submitted as part of a second study, on T cells of mothers and their children. Turning to that study: Samples were provided by three healthy Caucasian mothers and their six children. Maternal samples each gave over 9 million TCR beta CDR3 reads, and child samples 2.5 million to 3.5 million each.

The receptor was isolated from a woman aged 40 to 49 in good health. Input material: blood. The chain carries TRBV7-8 and TRBJ1-2; D call uncertain. CDR3 in DNA: TGTGCCAGCAACCACCTTAGTCTCGGGGGCTACACCTTC. As protein: CASNHLSLGGYTF.